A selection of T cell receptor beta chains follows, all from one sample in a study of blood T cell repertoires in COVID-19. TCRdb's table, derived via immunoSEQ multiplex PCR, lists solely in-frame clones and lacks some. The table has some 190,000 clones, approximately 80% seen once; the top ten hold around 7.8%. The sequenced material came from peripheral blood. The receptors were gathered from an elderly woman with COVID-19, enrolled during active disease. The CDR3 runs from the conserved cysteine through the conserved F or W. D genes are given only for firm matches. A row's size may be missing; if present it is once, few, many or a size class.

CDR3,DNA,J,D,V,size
CASIPRQCNQPQHF,TGTGCCAGCATACCTCGACAGTGCAATCAGCCCCAGCATTTT,TRBJ1-5,-,TRBV21-1,few
CASTGQPNTGELFF,TGTGCCAGCACTGGACAACCGAACACCGGGGAGCTGTTTTTT,TRBJ2-2,-,TRBV6-6,-
CASRTGGQRLTYEQYF,TGTGCCAGCAGAACCGGGGGACAGCGACTCACCTACGAGCAGTACTTC,TRBJ2-7,-,TRBV2,few
CASSSGQGSYEQYF,TGTGCCAGCAGTTCGGGACAGGGTAGTTACGAGCAGTACTTC,TRBJ2-7,TRBD1,TRBV28,-
CASSPSYDRTGELFF,TGCGCCAGCAGCCCCTCTTATGACAGGACCGGGGAGCTGTTTTTT,TRBJ2-2,-,TRBV5-1,-
CASSSGIFTADTQYF,TGCGCCAGCAGCTCGGGTATTTTTACCGCAGATACGCAGTATTTT,TRBJ2-3,-,TRBV5-1,-
CASRRFGQGAIYQETQYF,TGTGCCAGCAGGAGATTTGGACAGGGGGCTATTTACCAAGAGACCCAGTACTTC,TRBJ2-5,TRBD1,TRBV2,few
CASSWTGRHNQPQHF,TGCGCCAGCAGCTGGACAGGGAGGCACAATCAGCCCCAGCATTTT,TRBJ1-5,TRBD1,TRBV10-1,-
CASKTPQGNGYTF,TGTGCCAGTAAGACGCCCCAGGGGAATGGCTACACCTTC,TRBJ1-2,-,TRBV19,-
CASSYSDSENSPLHF,TGTGCCAGCAGTTACTCGGACAGCGAAAATTCACCCCTCCACTTT,TRBJ1-6,-,TRBV6-5,once
CASRRTGERTEAFF,TGCGCCAGCAGAAGGACAGGGGAGAGGACTGAAGCTTTCTTT,TRBJ1-1,TRBD1,TRBV5-1,-
CASSSDSFTYNEQFF,TGCGCCAGCAGCTCTGACTCCTTTACCTACAATGAGCAGTTCTTC,TRBJ2-1,-,TRBV5-1,-
CASSPGAGTEAFF,TGTGCCAGCTCACCCGGGGCGGGAACTGAAGCTTTCTTT,TRBJ1-1,-,TRBV18,few
CASSEYEDQPQHF,TGTGCCAGCAGTGAATATGAGGATCAGCCCCAGCATTTT,TRBJ1-5,-,TRBV2,-
CASQKTGGYIQPQHF,TGTGCCAGTCAAAAGACAGGGGGCTATATCCAGCCCCAGCATTTT,TRBJ1-5,TRBD1,TRBV19,-
CASSQGSGSFHNEQFF,TGTGCCAGCAGCCAAGGAAGCGGGAGCTTCCACAATGAGCAGTTCTTC,TRBJ2-1,TRBD2,TRBV3-1/TRBV3-2,-
CARGDLQGVGDSPLHF,TGCGCCAGGGGTGACCTACAGGGGGTTGGCGATTCACCCCTCCACTTT,TRBJ1-6,TRBD1,TRBV23-1,-
CASSPGGNVGETQYF,TGTGCCAGCAGCCCAGGGGGTAATGTTGGAGAGACCCAGTACTTC,TRBJ2-5,TRBD1,TRBV5-4,-